This T cell receptor (beta chain) appears in the sequencing data of a study of somatic mutations in cytotoxic T cells in rheumatoid arthritis. This clone was seen a single time. Purity of the CD4+ and CD8+ cells, isolated by positive magnetic bead selection, was checked by flow cytometry. The germline V gene encodes CDR1 SGHAT and CDR2 FQNNGV. This CDR3 spans 15 amino acids. With 3 bases removed from V and 5 bases from J, the gap between germline ends came to 14 bases. Produced via immunoSEQ multiplex PCR; TCRdb's table is partial and in-frame only. Of several thousand clones listed, around 77% are singletons.

V is TRBV11-2 and J is TRBJ2-1, with D possibly being TRBD2 (6 bases). This specimen consisted of CD8+ T cells sorted from blood, obtained at a follow-up visit. The TCR originated in a woman in her 70s with rheumatoid arthritis. The DNA for the CDR3 is TGTGCCAGCAGCTTGGGCACCCGGGGGAACAATGAGCAGTTCTTC. It specifies CASSLGTRGNNEQFF. Combining the CDR3 with reference TRBV11-2 and TRBJ2-1 gives the whole variable domain EAGVAQSPRYKIIEKRQSVAFWCNPISGHATLYWYQQILGQGPKLLIQFQNNGVVDDSQLPKDRFSAERLKGVDSTLKIQPAKLEDSAVYLCASSLGTRGNNEQFFGPGTRLTVL.